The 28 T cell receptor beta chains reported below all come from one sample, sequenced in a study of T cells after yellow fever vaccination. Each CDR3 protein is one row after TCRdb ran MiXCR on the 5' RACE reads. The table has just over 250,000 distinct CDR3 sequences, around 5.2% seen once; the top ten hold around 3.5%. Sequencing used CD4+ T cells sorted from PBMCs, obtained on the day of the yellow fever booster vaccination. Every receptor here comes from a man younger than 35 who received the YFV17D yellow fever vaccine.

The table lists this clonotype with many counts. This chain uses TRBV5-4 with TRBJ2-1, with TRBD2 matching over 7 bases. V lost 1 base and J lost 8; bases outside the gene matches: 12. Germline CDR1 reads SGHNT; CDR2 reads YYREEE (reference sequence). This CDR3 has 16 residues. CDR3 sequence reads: CASSLRASGDLDEQFF. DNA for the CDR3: TGTGCCAGCAGCTTGCGTGCTAGCGGAGATTTGGATGAGCAGTTCTTC.

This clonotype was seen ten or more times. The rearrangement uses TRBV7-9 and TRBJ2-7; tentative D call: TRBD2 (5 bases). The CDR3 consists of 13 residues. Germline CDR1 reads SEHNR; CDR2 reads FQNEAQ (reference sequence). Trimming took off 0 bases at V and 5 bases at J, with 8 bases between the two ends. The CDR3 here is CASSLAGSDEQYV. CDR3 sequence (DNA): TGTGCCAGCAGCTTAGCGGGTAGCGACGAGCAGTACGTC.

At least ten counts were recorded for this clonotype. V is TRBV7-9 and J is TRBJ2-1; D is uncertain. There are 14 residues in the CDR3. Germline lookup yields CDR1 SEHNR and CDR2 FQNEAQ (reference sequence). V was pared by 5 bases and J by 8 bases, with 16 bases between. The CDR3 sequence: CASSINIAPDEQFF. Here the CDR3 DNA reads TGTGCCAGCAGCATCAATATCGCCCCGGATGAGCAGTTCTTC.

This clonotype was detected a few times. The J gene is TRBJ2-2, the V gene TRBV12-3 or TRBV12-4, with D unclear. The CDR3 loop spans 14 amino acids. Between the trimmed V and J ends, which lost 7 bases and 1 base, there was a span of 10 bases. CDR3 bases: TGTGCCAGCATCTCCCCAAAGAACACCGGGGAGCTGTTTTTT. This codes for CASISPKNTGELFF.

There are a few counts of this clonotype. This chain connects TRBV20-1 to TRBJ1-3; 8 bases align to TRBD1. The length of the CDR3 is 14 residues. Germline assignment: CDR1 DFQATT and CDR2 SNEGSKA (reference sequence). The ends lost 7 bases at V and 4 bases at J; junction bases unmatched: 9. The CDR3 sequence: CSVGRQGLGNTIYF. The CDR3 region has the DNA TGCAGTGTTGGGAGACAGGGGTTGGGAAACACCATATATTTT.

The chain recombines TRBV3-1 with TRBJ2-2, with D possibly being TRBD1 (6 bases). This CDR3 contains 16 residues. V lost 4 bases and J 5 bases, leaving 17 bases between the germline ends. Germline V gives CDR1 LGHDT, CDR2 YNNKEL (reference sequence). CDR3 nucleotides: TGTGCCAGCAGCCGGGGACGCGTGAGGGGGACCGGGGAGCTGTTTTTT. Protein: CASSRGRVRGTGELFF. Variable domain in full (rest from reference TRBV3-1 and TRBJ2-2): DTAVSQTPKYLVTQMGNDKSIKCEQNLGHDTMYWYKQDSKKFLKIMFSYNNKELIINETVPNRFSPKSPDKAHLNLHINSLELGDSAVYFCASSRGRVRGTGELFFGEGSRLTVL.

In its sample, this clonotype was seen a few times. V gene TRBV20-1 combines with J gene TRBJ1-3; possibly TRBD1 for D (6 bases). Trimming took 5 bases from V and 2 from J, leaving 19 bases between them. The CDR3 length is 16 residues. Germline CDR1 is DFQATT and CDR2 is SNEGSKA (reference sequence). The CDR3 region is CSAFRGGGATGNTIYF. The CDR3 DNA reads TGCAGTGCTTTCCGTGGTGGGGGGGCGACTGGAAACACCATATATTTT.

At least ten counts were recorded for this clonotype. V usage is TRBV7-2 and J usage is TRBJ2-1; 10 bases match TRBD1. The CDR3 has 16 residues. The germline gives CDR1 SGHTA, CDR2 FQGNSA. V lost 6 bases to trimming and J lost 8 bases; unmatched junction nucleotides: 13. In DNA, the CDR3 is TGTGCCAGCAGTCGCTATAACTCGGGACAGGGGTATGAGCAGTTCTTC. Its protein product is CASSRYNSGQGYEQFF.

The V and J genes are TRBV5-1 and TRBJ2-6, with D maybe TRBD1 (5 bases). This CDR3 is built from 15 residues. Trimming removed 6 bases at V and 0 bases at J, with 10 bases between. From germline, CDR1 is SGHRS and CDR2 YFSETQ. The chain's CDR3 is CASNDGHSGANVLTF. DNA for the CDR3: TGCGCCAGCAATGACGGACACTCTGGGGCCAACGTCCTGACTTTC.

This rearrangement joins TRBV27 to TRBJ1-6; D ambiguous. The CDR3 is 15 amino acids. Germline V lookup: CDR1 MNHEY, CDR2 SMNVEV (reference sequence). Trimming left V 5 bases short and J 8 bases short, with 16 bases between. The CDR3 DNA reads TGTGCCAGCAGTGTCGCCCGTCTTGGGGATTCACCCCTCCACTTT. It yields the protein CASSVARLGDSPLHF.

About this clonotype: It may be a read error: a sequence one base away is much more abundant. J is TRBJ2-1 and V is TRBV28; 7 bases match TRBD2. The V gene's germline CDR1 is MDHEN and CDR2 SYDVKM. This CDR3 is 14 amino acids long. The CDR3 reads CGSVGGSSYNEQFF. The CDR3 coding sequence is TGTGGCAGCGTAGGCGGGAGCTCCTACAATGAGCAGTTCTTC.

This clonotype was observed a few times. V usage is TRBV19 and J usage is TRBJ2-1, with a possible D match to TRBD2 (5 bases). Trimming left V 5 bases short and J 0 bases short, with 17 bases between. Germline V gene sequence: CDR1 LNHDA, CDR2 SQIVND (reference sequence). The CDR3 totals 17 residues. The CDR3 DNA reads TGTGCCAGTAGTTTTGTGGTAGCGTATAGCTCCTACAATGAGCAGTTCTTC. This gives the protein CASSFVVAYSSYNEQFF.

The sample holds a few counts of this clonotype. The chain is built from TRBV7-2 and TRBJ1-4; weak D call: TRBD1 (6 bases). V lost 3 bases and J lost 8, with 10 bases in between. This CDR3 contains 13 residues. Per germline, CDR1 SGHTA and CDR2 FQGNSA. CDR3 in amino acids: CASSFRGREKLFF. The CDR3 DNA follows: TGTGCCAGCAGCTTCAGGGGACGAGAAAAACTGTTTTTT.

For the CDR3, the DNA is TGCAGTGCCATAGCGGGGGGCTCTAGCACAGATACGCAGTATTTT. Its translation: CSAIAGGSSTDTQYF. V gene TRBV20-1 combines with J gene TRBJ2-3; 10 nucleotides align to TRBD2. The CDR3 has 15 residues. Germline values: CDR1 DFQATT, CDR2 SNEGSKA (reference sequence). Trimming took 6 bases from V and 0 from J; bases not matched to a gene: 6.

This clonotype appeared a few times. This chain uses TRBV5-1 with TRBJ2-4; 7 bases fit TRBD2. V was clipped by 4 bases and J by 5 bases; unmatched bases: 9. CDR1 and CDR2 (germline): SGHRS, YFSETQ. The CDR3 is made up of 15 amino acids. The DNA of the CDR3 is TGCGCCAGCAGCCCCGGCGGGAGTGCCGAAAACATTCAGTACTTC. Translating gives CASSPGGSAENIQYF.

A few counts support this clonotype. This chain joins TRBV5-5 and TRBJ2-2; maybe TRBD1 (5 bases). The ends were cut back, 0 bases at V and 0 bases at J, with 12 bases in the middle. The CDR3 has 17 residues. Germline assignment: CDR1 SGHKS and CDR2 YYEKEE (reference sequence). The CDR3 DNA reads TGTGCCAGCAGCTTGGGAGTAGACAGCTCGAACACCGGGGAGCTGTTTTTT. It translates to CASSLGVDSSNTGELFF.

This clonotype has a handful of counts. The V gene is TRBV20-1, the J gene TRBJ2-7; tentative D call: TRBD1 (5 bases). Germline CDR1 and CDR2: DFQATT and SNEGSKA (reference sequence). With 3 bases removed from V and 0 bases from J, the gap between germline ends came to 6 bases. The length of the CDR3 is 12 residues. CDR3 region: CSARTVSYEQYV. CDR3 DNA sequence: TGCAGTGCTAGGACAGTCTCCTACGAGCAGTACGTC.

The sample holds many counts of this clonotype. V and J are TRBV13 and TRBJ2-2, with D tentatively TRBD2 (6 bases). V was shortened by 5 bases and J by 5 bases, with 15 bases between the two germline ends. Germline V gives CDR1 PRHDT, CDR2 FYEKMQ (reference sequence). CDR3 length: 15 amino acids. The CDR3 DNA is TGTGCCAGCAGCCGGGACTTATGGGAAACCGGGGAGCTGTTTTTT. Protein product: CASSRDLWETGELFF.

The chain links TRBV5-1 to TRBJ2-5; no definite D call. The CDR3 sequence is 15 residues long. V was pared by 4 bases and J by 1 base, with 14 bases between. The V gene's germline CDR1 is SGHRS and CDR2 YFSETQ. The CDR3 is CASSRTPFGQETQYF. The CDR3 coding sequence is TGCGCCAGCAGCAGGACCCCTTTTGGCCAAGAGACCCAGTACTTC.

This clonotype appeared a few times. The CDR3 bases are TGTGCCAGCTCAACAGGGGGAAATCAGCCCCAGCATTTT. This translates into CASSTGGNQPQHF. The chain employs TRBV18 and TRBJ1-5, with 8 bases lining up with TRBD1. Germline V gives CDR1 KGHSH, CDR2 LQKENI. The CDR3 extends over 13 amino acids. The V gene end was trimmed by 5 bases and the J gene end by 4 bases; junction bases not matched to a gene: 1.

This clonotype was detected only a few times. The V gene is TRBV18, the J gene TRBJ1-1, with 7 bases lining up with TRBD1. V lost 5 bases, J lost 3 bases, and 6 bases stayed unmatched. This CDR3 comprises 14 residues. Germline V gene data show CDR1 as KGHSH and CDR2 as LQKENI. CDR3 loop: CASSFRTGYTEAFF. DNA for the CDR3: TGTGCCAGCTCATTCCGGACAGGCTACACTGAAGCTTTCTTT. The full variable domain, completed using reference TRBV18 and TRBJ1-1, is NAGVMQNPRHLVRRRGQEARLRCSPMKGHSHVYWYRQLPEEGLKFMVYLQKENIIDESGMPKERFSAEFPKEGPSILRIQQVVRGDSAAYFCASSFRTGYTEAFFGQGTRLTVV.

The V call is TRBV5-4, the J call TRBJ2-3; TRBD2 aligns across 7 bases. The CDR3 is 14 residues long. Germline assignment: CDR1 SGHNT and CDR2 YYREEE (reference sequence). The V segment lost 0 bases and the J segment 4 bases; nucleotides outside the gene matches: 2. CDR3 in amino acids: CASSLDRGADTQYF. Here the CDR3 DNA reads TGTGCCAGCAGCTTGGATCGGGGGGCAGATACGCAGTATTTT.

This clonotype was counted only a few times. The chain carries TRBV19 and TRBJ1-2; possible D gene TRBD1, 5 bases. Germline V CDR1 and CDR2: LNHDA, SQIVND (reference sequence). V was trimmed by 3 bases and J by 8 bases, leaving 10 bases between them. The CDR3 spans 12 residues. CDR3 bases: TGTGCCAGTAGTATGGCAGGGAGAGGCTACACCTTC. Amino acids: CASSMAGRGYTF.

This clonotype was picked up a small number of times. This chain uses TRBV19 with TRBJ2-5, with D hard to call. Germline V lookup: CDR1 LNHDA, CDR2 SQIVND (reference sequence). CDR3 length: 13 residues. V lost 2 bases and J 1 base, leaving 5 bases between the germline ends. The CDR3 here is CASSIHLQETQYF. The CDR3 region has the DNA TGTGCCAGTAGTATACACCTCCAAGAGACCCAGTACTTC.

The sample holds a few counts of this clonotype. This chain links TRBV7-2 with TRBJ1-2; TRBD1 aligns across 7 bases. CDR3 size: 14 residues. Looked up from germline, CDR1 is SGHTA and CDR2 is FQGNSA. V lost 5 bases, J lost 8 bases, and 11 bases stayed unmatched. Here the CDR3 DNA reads TGTGCCAGCAGCGTACTGACAGGGCACGCGGGCTACACCTTC. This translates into CASSVLTGHAGYTF. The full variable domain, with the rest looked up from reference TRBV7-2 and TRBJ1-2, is GAGVSQSPSNKVTEKGKDVELRCDPISGHTALYWYRQSLGQGLEFLIYFQGNSAPDKSGLPSDRFSAERTGGSVSTLTIQRTQQEDSAVYLCASSVLTGHAGYTFGSGTRLTVV.

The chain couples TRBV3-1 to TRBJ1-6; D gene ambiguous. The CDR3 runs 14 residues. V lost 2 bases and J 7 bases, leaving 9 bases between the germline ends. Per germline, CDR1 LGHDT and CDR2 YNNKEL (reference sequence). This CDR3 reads CASSQKGPNSPLHF. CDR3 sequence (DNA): TGTGCCAGCAGCCAAAAGGGCCCGAATTCACCCCTCCACTTT.

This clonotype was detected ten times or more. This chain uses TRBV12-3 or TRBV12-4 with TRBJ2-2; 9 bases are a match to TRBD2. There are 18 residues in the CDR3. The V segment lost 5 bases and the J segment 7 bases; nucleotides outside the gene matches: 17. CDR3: CASSAATLRGGLGGELFF. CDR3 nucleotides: TGTGCCAGCAGTGCCGCGACTTTGCGGGGGGGCCTCGGCGGGGAGCTGTTTTTT.

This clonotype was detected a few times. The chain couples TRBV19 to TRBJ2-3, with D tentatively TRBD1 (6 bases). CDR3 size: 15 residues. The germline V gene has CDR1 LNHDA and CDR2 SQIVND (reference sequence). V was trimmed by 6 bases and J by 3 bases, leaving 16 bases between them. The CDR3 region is CASSYRRGWTDTQYF. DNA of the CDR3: TGTGCCAGTAGCTACCGCAGGGGATGGACAGATACGCAGTATTTT.